This T cell receptor beta chain comes out of a study of blood T cell repertoires in COVID-19. As for the study in general: COVID-19 samples collected from the United States, Italy and Spain covered acute and convalescent phases.

Germline values: CDR1 MGHRA, CDR2 YSYEKL. The ends were cut back, 0 bases at V and 5 bases at J, with 23 bases in the middle. This CDR3 is 18 amino acids long. Authors' methods: The assay estimated nucleated cells by amplifying reference gene primers. The table came from immunoSEQ multiplex PCR; TCRdb's copy has only in-frame clones and leaves some out. The D gene and trimming were derived from the DNA, and the V and J assignments and clone size from that table. The profile shows around 190,000 clones, roughly 84% of them singletons. The origin of this receptor is a human donor in a cohort sampled during active COVID-19. The chain couples TRBV4-1 to TRBJ2-7; D not resolved. Sequenced sample: peripheral blood. The CDR3 sequence is CASSQDLGTFRIVDEQYF. For the CDR3, the DNA is TGCGCCAGCAGCCAAGATCTGGGCACGTTTCGTATTGTGGACGAGCAGTACTTC.